Listed below are T cell receptor beta chains from one sample, sequenced in a study of cytotoxic CD8 clonotypes in ibrutinib-treated CLL. Clones were sequenced by immunoSEQ multiplex PCR, and TCRdb holds only the in-frame ones, with some missing. The table records some 140,000 clones, 84% of them present only once. The sequenced sample was PBMCs, obtained after 24 months of ibrutinib treatment. The receptors stem from a human donor with chronic lymphocytic leukemia. Both conserved end residues are part of each CDR3. The D gene is left open where the match is weak. For some rows the clone size is stated as once, few or many, or as a class when expanded; others skip it.

cdr3_length j_call clone_size v_call d_call cdr3_nt cdr3_aa
15 TRBJ1-4 . TRBV10-3 . TGTGCCATCAGTGAGTCCAGGGGAGTAGGTGAAAAACTGTTTTTT CAISESRGVGEKLFF
13 TRBJ2-3 . TRBV19 . TGTGCCAGTAGTGATGACGGGGACGATACGCAGTATTTT CASSDDGDDTQYF
15 TRBJ2-1 . TRBV4-2 TRBD1 TGTGCCAGCAGCCCCGCCGGACAGGGAGGTGATGAGCAGTTCTTC CASSPAGQGGDEQFF
15 TRBJ2-3 few TRBV19 . TGTGCCAGTAGTATGGGGGTTTCTTTTGGCGGTACGCAGTATTTT CASSMGVSFGGTQYF
16 TRBJ2-1 . TRBV2 . TGTGCCAGCAGTGAATATCTAGTTGTCGAATACAATGAGCAGTTCTTC CASSEYLVVEYNEQFF
13 TRBJ1-2 few TRBV5-6 . TGTGCCAGCAGCTTGAGACAGACCTATGGCTACACCTTC CASSLRQTYGYTF
13 TRBJ2-5 few TRBV18 . TGTGCCAGCTCCCAACAAACTCAAGAGACCCAGTACTTC CASSQQTQETQYF
14 TRBJ1-5 . TRBV19 . TGTGCCAGTAGTACGGGGGAGGGTATGAGGCCCCAGCATTTT CASSTGEGMRPQHF
12 TRBJ2-7 . TRBV28 TRBD1 TGTGCCAGCGGGACGGGGACAGGGCGGCAGTACTTC CASGTGTGRQYF
14 TRBJ1-6 . TRBV7-2 . TGTGCCAGCAGCTCAGGGGCGGGGAATTCACCCCTCCACTTT CASSSGAGNSPLHF
15 TRBJ2-5 . TRBV5-5 TRBD2 TGTGCCAGCAGCTCAGGACTAGCGGGGGGCGAGACCCAGTACTTC CASSSGLAGGETQYF
11 TRBJ2-7 . TRBV18 . TGTGCCAGCTCACGGTCCTACGAGCAGTACTTC CASSRSYEQYF
14 TRBJ1-6 . TRBV30 . TGTGCCTGGAGTGTATGGGACCATAATTCACCCCTCCACTTT CAWSVWDHNSPLHF
16 TRBJ2-3 . TRBV6-6 TRBD2 TGTGCCAGCAGCCAAACCCGACTAGCGGGGGGCGGTACGCAGTATTTT CASSQTRLAGGGTQYF